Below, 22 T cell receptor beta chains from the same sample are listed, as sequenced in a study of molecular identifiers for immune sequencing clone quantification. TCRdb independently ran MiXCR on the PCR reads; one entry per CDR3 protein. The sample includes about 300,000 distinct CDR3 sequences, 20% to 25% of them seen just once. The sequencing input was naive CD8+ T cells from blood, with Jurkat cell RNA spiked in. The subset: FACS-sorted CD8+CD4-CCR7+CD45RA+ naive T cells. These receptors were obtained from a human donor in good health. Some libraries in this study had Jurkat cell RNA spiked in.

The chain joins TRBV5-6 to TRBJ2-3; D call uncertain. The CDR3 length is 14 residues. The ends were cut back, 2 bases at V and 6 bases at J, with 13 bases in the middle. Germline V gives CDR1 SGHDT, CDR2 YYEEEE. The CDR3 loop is CASSLEESGDTQYF. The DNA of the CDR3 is TGTGCCAGCAGCTTAGAGGAGTCCGGGGATACGCAGTATTTT.

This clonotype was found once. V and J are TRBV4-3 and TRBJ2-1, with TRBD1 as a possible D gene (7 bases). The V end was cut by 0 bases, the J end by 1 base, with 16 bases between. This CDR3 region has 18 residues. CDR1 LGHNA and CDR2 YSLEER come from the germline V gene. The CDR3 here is CASSQERRGTGSYNEQFF. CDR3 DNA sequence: TGCGCCAGCAGCCAAGAACGCAGGGGGACTGGTTCCTACAATGAGCAGTTCTTC.

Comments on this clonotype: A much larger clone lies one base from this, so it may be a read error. CDR3 region: CASTSDWTSGAGTDTQYF. CDR3 coding DNA: TGTGCCAGCACATCGGACTGGACTAGCGGGGCTGGCACAGATACGCAGTATTTT. The chain links TRBV7-6 to TRBJ2-3; 12 bases agree with TRBD2. CDR3 length: 18 amino acids. Germline loops: CDR1 SGHVS, CDR2 FNYEAQ. Trimming at V came to 7 bases and at J to 1 base, leaving 12 bases not matched to a gene.

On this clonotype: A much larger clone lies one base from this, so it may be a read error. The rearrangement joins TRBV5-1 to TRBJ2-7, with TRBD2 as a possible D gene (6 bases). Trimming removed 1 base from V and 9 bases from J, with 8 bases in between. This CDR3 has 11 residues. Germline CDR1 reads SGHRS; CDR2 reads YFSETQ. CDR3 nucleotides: TGCGCCAGCAGCTTGCCCGGGGGGCAGTACTTC. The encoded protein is CASSLPGGQYF.

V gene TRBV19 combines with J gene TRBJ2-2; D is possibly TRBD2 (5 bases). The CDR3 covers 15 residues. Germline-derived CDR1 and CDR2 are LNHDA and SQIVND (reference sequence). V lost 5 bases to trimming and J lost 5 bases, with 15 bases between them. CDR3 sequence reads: CASSYGIYTTGELFF. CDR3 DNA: TGTGCCAGTAGTTACGGGATCTACACTACCGGGGAGCTGTTTTTT.

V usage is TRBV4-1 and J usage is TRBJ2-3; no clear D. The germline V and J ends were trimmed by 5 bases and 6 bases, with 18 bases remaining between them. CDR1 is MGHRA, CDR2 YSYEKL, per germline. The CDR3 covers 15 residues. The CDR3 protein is CASSAICPQEDTQYF. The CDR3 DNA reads TGCGCCAGCAGCGCAATCTGTCCGCAGGAGGATACGCAGTATTTT.

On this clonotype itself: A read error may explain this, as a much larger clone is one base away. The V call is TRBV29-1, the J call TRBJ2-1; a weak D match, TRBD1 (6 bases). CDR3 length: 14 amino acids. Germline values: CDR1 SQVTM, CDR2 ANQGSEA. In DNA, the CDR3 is TGCAGCGTTGGGGACACGAGCTCCTACAGTGAGCAGTTCTTC. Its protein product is CSVGDTSSYSEQFF.

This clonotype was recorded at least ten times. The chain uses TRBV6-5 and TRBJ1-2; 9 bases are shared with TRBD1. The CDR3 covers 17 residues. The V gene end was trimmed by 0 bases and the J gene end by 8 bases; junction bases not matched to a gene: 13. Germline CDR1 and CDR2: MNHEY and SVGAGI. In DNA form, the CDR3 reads TGTGCCAGCAGTTACTCGATAAGGGACAGGGATCTGACAGGCTACACCTTC. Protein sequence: CASSYSIRDRDLTGYTF.

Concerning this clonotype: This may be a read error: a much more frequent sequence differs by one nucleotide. CDR3 in DNA: TGCGGCGTTGAGGGAGCCCGCGATGAGCAGTTCTTC. This codes for CGVEGARDEQFF. This sequence joins TRBV29-1 and TRBJ2-1; D possibly corresponds to TRBD2 (5 bases). The CDR3 sequence is 12 residues long. Germline-derived CDR1 and CDR2 are SQVTM and ANQGSEA.

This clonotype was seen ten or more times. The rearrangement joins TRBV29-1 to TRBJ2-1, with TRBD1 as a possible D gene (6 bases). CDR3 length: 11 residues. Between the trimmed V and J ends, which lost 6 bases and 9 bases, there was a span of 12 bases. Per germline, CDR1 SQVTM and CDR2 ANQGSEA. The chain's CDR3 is CSVAGVGEQFF. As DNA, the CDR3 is TGCAGCGTGGCAGGGGTTGGTGAGCAGTTCTTC.

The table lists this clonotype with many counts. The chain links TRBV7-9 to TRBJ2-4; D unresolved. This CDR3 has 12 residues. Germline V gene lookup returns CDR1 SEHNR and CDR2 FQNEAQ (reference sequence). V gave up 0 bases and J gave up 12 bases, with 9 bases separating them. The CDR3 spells CASSLAERHQYF. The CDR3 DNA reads TGTGCCAGCAGCTTAGCGGAACGTCATCAGTACTTC.

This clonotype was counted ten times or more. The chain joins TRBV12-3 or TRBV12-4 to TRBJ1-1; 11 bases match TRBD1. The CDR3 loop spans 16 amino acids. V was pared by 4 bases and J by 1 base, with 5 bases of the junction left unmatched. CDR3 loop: CASSYGTGGRNTEAFF. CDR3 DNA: TGTGCCAGCAGTTACGGGACAGGGGGAAGGAACACTGAAGCTTTCTTT.

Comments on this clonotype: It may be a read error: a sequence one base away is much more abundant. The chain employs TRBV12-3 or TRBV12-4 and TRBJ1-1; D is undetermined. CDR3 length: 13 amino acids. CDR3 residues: CVSSFEVNTEAFF. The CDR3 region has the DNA TGTGTCAGCAGTTTCGAGGTGAACACTGAAGCTTTCTTT.

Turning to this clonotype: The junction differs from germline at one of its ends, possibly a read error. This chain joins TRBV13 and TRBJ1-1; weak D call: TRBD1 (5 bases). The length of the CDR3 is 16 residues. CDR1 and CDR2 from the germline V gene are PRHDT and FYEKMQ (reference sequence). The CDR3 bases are TGTGCCAGCAGCTCCCGTTCGGGGGGACTGAACACTGGAGCTTTCTTT. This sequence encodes CASSSRSGGLNTGAFF.

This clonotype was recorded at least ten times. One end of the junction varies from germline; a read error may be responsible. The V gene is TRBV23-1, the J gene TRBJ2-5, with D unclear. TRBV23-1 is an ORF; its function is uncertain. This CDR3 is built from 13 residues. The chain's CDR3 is CASSLGLQGTQYF. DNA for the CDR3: TGCGCCAGCAGTCTAGGGCTGCAAGGGACCCAGTACTTC.

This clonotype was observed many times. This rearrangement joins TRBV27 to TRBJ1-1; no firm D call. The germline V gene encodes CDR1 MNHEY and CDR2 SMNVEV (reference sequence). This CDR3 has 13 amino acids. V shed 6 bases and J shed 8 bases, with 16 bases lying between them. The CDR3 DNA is TGTGCCAGCAGCCTTGGAGCTGGAGGGGAAGCTTTCTTT. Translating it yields CASSLGAGGEAFF.

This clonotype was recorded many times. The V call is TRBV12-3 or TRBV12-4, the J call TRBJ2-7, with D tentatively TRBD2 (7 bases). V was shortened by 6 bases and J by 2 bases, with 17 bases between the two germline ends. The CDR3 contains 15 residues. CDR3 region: CASRLRGGPTYEQYF. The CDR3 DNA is TGTGCCAGCAGGCTCCGCGGGGGCCCCACCTACGAGCAGTACTTC.

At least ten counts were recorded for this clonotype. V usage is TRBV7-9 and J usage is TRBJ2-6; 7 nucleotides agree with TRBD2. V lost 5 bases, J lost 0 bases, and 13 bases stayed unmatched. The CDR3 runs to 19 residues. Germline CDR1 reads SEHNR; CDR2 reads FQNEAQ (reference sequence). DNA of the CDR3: TGTGCCAGCAGCCCCCCTCGGCTAGCGGAAAGCTCTGGGGCCAACGTCCTGACTTTC. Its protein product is CASSPPRLAESSGANVLTF.

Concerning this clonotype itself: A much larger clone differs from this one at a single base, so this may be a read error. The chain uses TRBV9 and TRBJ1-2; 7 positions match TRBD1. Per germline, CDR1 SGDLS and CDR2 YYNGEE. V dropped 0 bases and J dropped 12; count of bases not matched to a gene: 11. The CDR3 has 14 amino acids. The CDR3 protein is CASSVESGGGGHTF. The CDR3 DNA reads TGTGCCAGCAGCGTAGAGTCAGGGGGTGGAGGCCACACCTTC.

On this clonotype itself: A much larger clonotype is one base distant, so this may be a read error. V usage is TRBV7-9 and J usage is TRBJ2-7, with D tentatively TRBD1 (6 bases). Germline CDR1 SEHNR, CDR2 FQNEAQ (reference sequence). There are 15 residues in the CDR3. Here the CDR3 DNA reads TGTGTCAGCAGCGAACCCGGGACACGTTCCCGGGAGCAGTACTTC. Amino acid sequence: CVSSEPGTRSREQYF.

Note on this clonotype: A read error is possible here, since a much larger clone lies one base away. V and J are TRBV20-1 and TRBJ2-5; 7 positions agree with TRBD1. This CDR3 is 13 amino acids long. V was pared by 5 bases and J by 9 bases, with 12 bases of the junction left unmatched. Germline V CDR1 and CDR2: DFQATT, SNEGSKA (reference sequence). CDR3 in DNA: TGCAGTGCTGGGGACAGTTTCGGAAAGGCCCAGTACTTC. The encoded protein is CSAGDSFGKAQYF.

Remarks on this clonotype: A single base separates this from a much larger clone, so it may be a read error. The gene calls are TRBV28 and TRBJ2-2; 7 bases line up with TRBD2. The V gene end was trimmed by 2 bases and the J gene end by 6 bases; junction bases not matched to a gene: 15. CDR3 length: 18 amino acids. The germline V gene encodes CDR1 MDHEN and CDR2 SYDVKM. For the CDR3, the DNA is TGTGCCAGCAGTTTACGGCTAGCGGTAGCATCAGGGTCCGGGGAGCTGTTTTTT. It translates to CASSLRLAVASGSGELFF.